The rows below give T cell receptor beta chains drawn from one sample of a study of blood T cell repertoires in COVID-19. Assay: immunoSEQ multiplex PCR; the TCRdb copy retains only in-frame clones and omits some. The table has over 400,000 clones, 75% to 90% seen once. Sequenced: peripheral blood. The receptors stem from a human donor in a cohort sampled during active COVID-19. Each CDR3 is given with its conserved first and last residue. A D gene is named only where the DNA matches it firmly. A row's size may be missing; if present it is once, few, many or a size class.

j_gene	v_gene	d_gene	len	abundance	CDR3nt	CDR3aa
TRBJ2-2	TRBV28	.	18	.	TGTGCCAGCAGCTCTGTACATTGGGGGGTGATCAACACCGGGGAGCTGTTTTTT	CASSSVHWGVINTGELFF
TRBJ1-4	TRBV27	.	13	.	TGTGCCAGCGGTAGCAGAATAAATGAAAAACTGTTTTTT	CASGSRINEKLFF
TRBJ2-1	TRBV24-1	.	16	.	TGTGCCACCAGTGATTGGGGGGATGGCTCCTACAATGAGCAGTTCTTC	CATSDWGDGSYNEQFF
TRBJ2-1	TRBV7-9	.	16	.	TGTGCCAGCAGCCCTCCCTTCCGGGTCTCCTACAATGAGCAGTTCTTC	CASSPPFRVSYNEQFF
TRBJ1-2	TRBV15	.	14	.	TGTGCCACCAGCAGGGGGGCCGGCCTACCTATCTACACCTTC	CATSRGAGLPIYTF
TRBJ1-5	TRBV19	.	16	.	TGTGCCAGTAGTATCGGACAGATTTATAGCAATCAGCCCCAGCATTTT	CASSIGQIYSNQPQHF
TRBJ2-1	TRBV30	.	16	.	TGTGCCTGGAGTGGGGCTAGCCGGGACTCCTACAATGAGCAGTTCTTC	CAWSGASRDSYNEQFF
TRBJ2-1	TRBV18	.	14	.	TGTGCCAGCTCACCGACCACGCGGGACAATGAGCAGTTCTTC	CASSPTTRDNEQFF
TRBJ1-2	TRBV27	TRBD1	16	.	TGTGCCAGCGGACACGGGACAGGGCGGGACAGCTATGGCTACACCTTC	CASGHGTGRDSYGYTF
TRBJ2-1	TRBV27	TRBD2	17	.	TGTGCCAGCAGTTCTGCCGGGACTAGCGGGAGGTATGGTGAGCAGTTCTTC	CASSSAGTSGRYGEQFF
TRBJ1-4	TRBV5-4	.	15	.	TGTGCCAGCAGCTTTAAACCCCCCCAGGGAGGTAAACTGTTTTTT	CASSFKPPQGGKLFF
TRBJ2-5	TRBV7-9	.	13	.	TGTGCCAGCAGCTTCGGAGGGGAAGGGACCCAGTACTTC	CASSFGGEGTQYF
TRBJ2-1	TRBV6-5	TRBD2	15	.	TGTGCCAGCAGATTACCGGGACTAGCGGGACATGAAACGTTCTTC	CASRLPGLAGHETFF
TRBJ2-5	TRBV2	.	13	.	TGTGCCAGCAGTCCTGATGGGGCAGAGACCCAGTACTTC	CASSPDGAETQYF
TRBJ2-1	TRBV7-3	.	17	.	TGTGCCAGCAGCCCCGAAGGAGCGGGCTTGGGTGACAATGAGCAGTTCTTC	CASSPEGAGLGDNEQFF
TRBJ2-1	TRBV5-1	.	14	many	TGCGCCAGCACCCTGACAGGAGGCAACTATGAGCAGTTCTTC	CASTLTGGNYEQFF
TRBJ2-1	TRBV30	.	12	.	TGTGCCTGGAGTCCCCGACAGGTTGGGCAGTTCTTC	CAWSPRQVGQFF
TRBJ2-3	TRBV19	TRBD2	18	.	TGTGCCAGCTACATCCCTATGGGACTAGCGGCGGGCACAGATACGCAGTATTTT	CASYIPMGLAAGTDTQYF
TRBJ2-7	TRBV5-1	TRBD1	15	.	TGCGCCAGCAGCTTGGGAGGGACAGGGTCCTACGAGCAGTACTTC	CASSLGGTGSYEQYF
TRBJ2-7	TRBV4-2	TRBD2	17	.	TGTGCCAGCAGCCAAGGGGAACTAGCGGGAGGGCCATACGAGCAGTACTTC	CASSQGELAGGPYEQYF
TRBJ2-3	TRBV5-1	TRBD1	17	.	TGCGCCAGCAGCTTGGCAGGGACAGGCCTTGGCACAGATACGCAGTATTTT	CASSLAGTGLGTDTQYF
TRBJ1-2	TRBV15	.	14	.	TGTGCCACCAGCAGAGATTTGCCGGTGTATGGCTACACCTTC	CATSRDLPVYGYTF
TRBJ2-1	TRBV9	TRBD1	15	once	TGTGCCAGCAGCGCTGGGACAGGGGAATTTGAGGAGCAGTTCTTC	CASSAGTGEFEEQFF
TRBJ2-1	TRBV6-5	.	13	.	TGTGCCAGCAGTTACTTCAGGGGAGCTGAGCAGTTCTTC	CASSYFRGAEQFF
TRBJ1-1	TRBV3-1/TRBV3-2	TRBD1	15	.	TGTGCCAGCAGCACTATGACAGGGTGGGACACTGAAGCTTTCTTT	CASSTMTGWDTEAFF
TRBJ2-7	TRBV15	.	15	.	TGTGCCACCAGCAGAGATGGGGCTAGTTATGGCGAGCAGTACTTC	CATSRDGASYGEQYF
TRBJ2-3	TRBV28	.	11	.	TGTGCCAGCAGTGTCGGAGGTACGCAGTATTTT	CASSVGGTQYF
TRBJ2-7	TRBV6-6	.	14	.	TGTGCCACGGTGGACCAGCGGATTATCTACGAGCAGTACTTC	CATVDQRIIYEQYF
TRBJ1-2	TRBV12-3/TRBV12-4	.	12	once	TGTGCCAGCAGTTTGGAGGGGCATGGCTACACCTTC	CASSLEGHGYTF
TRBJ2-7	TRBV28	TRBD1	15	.	TGTGCCAGCACCCCGACAGGGACCTTCTCCTACGAGCAGTACTTC	CASTPTGTFSYEQYF
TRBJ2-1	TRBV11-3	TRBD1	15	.	TGTGCCAGCAGCTTAGAGGCCGGGACAGGTAATGAGCAGTTCTTC	CASSLEAGTGNEQFF
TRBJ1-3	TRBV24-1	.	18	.	TGTGCCACCAGTGATCTTCCCCTGGACAGCGACTCTGGAAACACCATATATTTT	CATSDLPLDSDSGNTIYF
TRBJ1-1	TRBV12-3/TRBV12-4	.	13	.	TGTGCCAGCAGTTTAGTCTCCGGGGCTGAAGCTTTCTTT	CASSLVSGAEAFF
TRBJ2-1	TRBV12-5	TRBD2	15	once	TGTGCTAGTGCCAAACTAGCGGGCGATAGCAATGAGCAGTTCTTC	CASAKLAGDSNEQFF
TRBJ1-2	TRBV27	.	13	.	TGTGCCAGCAGACCAATCAATTTAGATGGCTACACCTTC	CASRPINLDGYTF
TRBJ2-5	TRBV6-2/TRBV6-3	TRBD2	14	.	TGTGCCAGCAGTTCTAGCGGAACGCAAGAGACCCAGTACTTC	CASSSSGTQETQYF
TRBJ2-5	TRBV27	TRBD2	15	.	TGTGCCAGCATGGGGCTGGGAGCGGGAGAAGAGACCCAGTACTTC	CASMGLGAGEETQYF
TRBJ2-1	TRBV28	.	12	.	TGTGCCAGCAGTTGGGCCCGCAATGAGCAGTTCTTC	CASSWARNEQFF
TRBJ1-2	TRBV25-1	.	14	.	TGTGCCAGCAGGAAGACAGGCCCCCTCTATGGCTACACCTTC	CASRKTGPLYGYTF
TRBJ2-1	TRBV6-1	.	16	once	TGTGCCAGCAGTGGCCGGACAGCGTTTTCCTACAATGAGCAGTTCTTC	CASSGRTAFSYNEQFF
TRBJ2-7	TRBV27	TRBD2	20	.	TGTGCCAGCAGTTTGCCGATTTATAGCGGGAGGGCTGCGATGAGCTACGAGCAGTACTTC	CASSLPIYSGRAAMSYEQYF
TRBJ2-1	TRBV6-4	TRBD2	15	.	TGTGCCAGCGCTCCCCGGACTAGCGGGAGCGATGAGCAGTTCTTC	CASAPRTSGSDEQFF
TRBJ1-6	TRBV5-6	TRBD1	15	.	TGTGCCAGCAGCCAACCGGGACAGGGTTATTCACCCCTCCACTTT	CASSQPGQGYSPLHF
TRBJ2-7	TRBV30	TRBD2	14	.	TGTGCCTGGAGTCCCGGGACTAGCAGCTACGAGCAGTACTTC	CAWSPGTSSYEQYF
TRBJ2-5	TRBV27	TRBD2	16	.	TGTGCCAGCAGTTTAGGGTCGACTAGCGACCAAGAGACCCAGTACTTC	CASSLGSTSDQETQYF
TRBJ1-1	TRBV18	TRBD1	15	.	TGTGCCAGCTCACCAATGGGGACAGAGAACACTGAAGCTTTCTTT	CASSPMGTENTEAFF